A selection of T cell receptor beta chains follows, all from one sample in a study of blood T cell repertoires in COVID-19. Produced via immunoSEQ multiplex PCR; TCRdb's table is partial and in-frame only. The top ten clones hold 9.5% to 10% of a sample with 200,000 to 250,000 clones, roughly 84% of them seen once. Input material: peripheral blood. The receptors shown here come from a man aged 50 to 59 with active or convalescent COVID-19. CDR3s include the opening cysteine and the closing phenylalanine or tryptophan. The order of the fields is clone size, V gene, D gene, J gene, CDR3 protein, CDR3 DNA. A D gene is named only where the DNA matches it firmly. The listing skips clone size in some rows; elsewhere it reads once, few, many or a size class.

>-|TRBV15|-|TRBJ1-1
CATSRERAVHEAFF
TGTGCCACCAGCAGAGAGCGGGCAGTTCATGAAGCTTTCTTT
>-|TRBV5-5|-|TRBJ2-1
CASSLIPTQGEQFF
TGTGCCAGCAGCTTGATCCCCACACAGGGTGAGCAGTTCTTC
>-|TRBV5-1|-|TRBJ2-1
CASSLSTGRNEQFF
TGCGCCAGCAGCTTGAGCACAGGGCGAAATGAGCAGTTCTTC
>-|TRBV9|TRBD1|TRBJ2-7
CASSPRQGTYEQYF
TGTGCCAGCAGCCCCCGACAGGGGACCTACGAGCAGTACTTC
>once|TRBV6-1|-|TRBJ2-1
CASSEVQGPYNEQFF
TGTGCCAGCAGTGAAGTTCAGGGGCCTTACAATGAGCAGTTCTTC
>-|TRBV28|TRBD2|TRBJ2-7
CASSPLTSGITSLEQYF
TGTGCCAGCAGTCCTTTGACTAGCGGGATAACCTCTTTGGAGCAGTACTTC
>-|TRBV5-1|-|TRBJ2-7
CASSLEGGVAEQYF
TGCGCCAGCAGCTTGGAAGGCGGGGTTGCCGAGCAGTACTTC
>-|TRBV6-1|-|TRBJ2-2
CASSEVGRGSGELFF
TGTGCCAGCAGTGAAGTTGGTAGGGGGTCCGGGGAGCTGTTTTTT
>-|TRBV9|TRBD2|TRBJ2-2
CASSVAGTSLTGELFF
TGTGCCAGCAGCGTTGCCGGGACTAGCCTCACCGGGGAGCTGTTTTTT
>-|TRBV3-1/TRBV3-2|TRBD1|TRBJ1-5
CASSQAGGSQPQHF
TGTGCCAGCAGCCAAGCAGGGGGATCACAGCCCCAGCATTTT
>-|TRBV20-1|-|TRBJ1-1
CSARVETEAFF
TGCAGTGCTAGAGTTGAGACAGAAGCTTTCTTT
>-|TRBV5-6|TRBD1|TRBJ1-3
CASSLAYRGTNTIYF
TGTGCCAGCAGCTTGGCTTACAGGGGGACAAACACCATATATTTT
>once|TRBV10-2|-|TRBJ2-5
CASSYQGPGGETQYF
TGCGCCAGCAGTTATCAGGGGCCAGGAGGAGAGACCCAGTACTTC
>once|TRBV6-6|TRBD1|TRBJ1-1
CASRDRQGNTEAFF
TGTGCCAGCAGGGACCGACAGGGGAACACTGAAGCTTTCTTT
>-|TRBV6-5|-|TRBJ1-1
CASSYSPVWNTEAFF
TGTGCCAGCAGTTACTCGCCAGTGTGGAACACTGAAGCTTTCTTT
>-|TRBV9|TRBD1|TRBJ1-3
CASSPAGTAGNTIYF
TGTGCCAGCAGCCCAGCCGGGACAGCTGGAAACACCATATATTTT
>-|TRBV6-5|-|TRBJ2-3
CASSIGSSASTQYF
TGTGCCAGCAGTATCGGCTCTAGCGCCAGTACGCAGTATTTT
>-|TRBV7-9|-|TRBJ1-3
CASSHRDPFLPGLNTIYF
TGTGCCAGCAGCCATCGGGATCCATTTCTTCCCGGATTAAACACCATATATTTT
>-|TRBV25-1|-|TRBJ1-2
CASSDGVNYGYTF
TGTGCCAGCAGTGACGGGGTCAACTATGGCTACACCTTC
>-|TRBV3-1/TRBV3-2|-|TRBJ1-2
CASSQDRQSAYGYTF
TGTGCCAGCAGCCAAGATAGGCAGAGCGCCTATGGCTACACCTTC
>once|TRBV9|-|TRBJ1-2
CASRAGEGGYGYTF
TGTGCCAGCAGGGCCGGGGAGGGTGGTTATGGCTACACCTTC
>-|TRBV5-1|TRBD1|TRBJ2-2
CASSSGQGGELFF
TGCGCCAGCAGTTCTGGACAGGGCGGGGAGCTGTTTTTT
>-|TRBV5-4|-|TRBJ1-2
CASSSRRIANYGYTF
TGTGCCAGCAGCTCGAGGAGGATCGCTAACTATGGCTACACCTTC
>-|TRBV4-3|TRBD1|TRBJ2-1
CASSHLYTGGFYNEQFF
TGCGCCAGCAGCCACCTATACACAGGGGGTTTCTACAATGAGCAGTTCTTC
>-|TRBV11-2|-|TRBJ2-5
CASRRGDQETQYF
TGTGCCAGCAGGCGCGGGGACCAAGAGACCCAGTACTTC
>-|TRBV28|-|TRBJ2-5
CASSYKETQYF
TGTGCCAGCAGTTATAAAGAGACCCAGTACTTC
>-|TRBV10-3|-|TRBJ2-7
CASGRGGTGGEQYF
TGTGCCAGCGGAAGGGGGGGGACCGGAGGCGAGCAGTACTTC